This entry concerns a single T cell receptor (beta chain). The data stem from a study of radiation and T cells in renal cell carcinoma. V was pared by 6 bases and J by 3 bases, with 12 bases between. Germline loops: CDR1 MNHNY, CDR2 SVGAGI (reference sequence). There are 14 residues in the CDR3. Some clones are missing from TCRdb's copy, which holds only in-frame ones; the method was immunoSEQ multiplex PCR. Seen here are 14,000 or so clones, approximately 50% observed once, and the top ten hold 10% to 15%. Treatment: treatment-naive control, cytoreductive nephrectomy. Clear cell pathology was present in this patient's renal cell carcinoma.

The source of this sequence is a man aged 45-65 years with renal cell carcinoma. The specimen was tumor tissue, collected from a patient whose treatment was nephrectomy without radiotherapy. This chain joins TRBV6-6 and TRBJ1-3, with D possibly matching TRBD1 (5 bases). The CDR3 DNA follows: TGTGCCAGCAGGCTCCGGGGCGGTGGAAACACCATATATTTT. This codes for CASRLRGGGNTIYF.